The clone carrying this TCR beta chain came up many times. V was cut by 5 bases and J by 2 bases, with 10 bases left in between. This CDR3 is 14 amino acids long. The data derive from a study of T cells after yellow fever vaccination. Via MiXCR, TCRdb re-called the 5' RACE reads, giving one row per CDR3 protein. Altogether roughly 11,000 distinct CDR3 sequences are present, 5.8% being singletons, with the ten largest covering about 0.92%. Study findings and constraints: Within FACS-sorted repertoires, abundant clonotypes contaminating from the bulk population could be present.

This chain connects TRBV12-3 or TRBV12-4 to TRBJ1-3; D possibly corresponds to TRBD1 (6 bases). This material consisted of PBMCs, either bulk or a sorted T-cell subset (CD4+, CD8+, memory, or dextramer-sorted; not recorded which), taken on the day of the yellow fever booster vaccination. This sequence originates from a man younger than 40 who received the YFV17D yellow fever vaccine. The CDR3 loop is CASSAHRAGNTIYF. The CDR3 coding sequence is TGTGCCAGCAGTGCCCACAGGGCTGGAAACACCATATATTTT.